This T cell receptor (beta chain) was recovered during a study of shared clonotypes between healthy human individuals. Findings and limits, study-wide: Sorted-subset sequencing was shown by rarefaction to be incomplete despite large depth. Genetic and exposure-history diversity was limited by the few donors.

CDR1 is MNHEY, CDR2 SMNVEV, per germline (reference sequence). The CDR3 runs to 15 residues. The ends lost 5 bases at V and 1 base at J; junction bases unmatched: 6. In the naive CD8 group, cells lacked CD45RO and were positively selected for CCR7, so terminally differentiated effector memory CD45RA+ cells were left out. In the case of this clone: As yet, its antigen is unknown.

Assay: immunoSEQ multiplex PCR; the TCRdb copy retains only in-frame clones and omits some. The data contain roughly 1,800,000 clones, about 95% of them singletons. The chain recombines TRBV27 with TRBJ2-5; 8 bases match TRBD2. This TCR came from a man between 18 and 35 years old in good health. Sequences were obtained from naive CD8+ T cells sorted from blood. The DNA for the CDR3 is TGTGCCAGCAGTATATACGCGGGGGGCCAAGAGACCCAGTACTTC. This gives the protein CASSIYAGGQETQYF.